This T cell receptor beta chain was sequenced for a study of blood T cells in healthy people across ages. Study results and limitations: Strong correlation was found linking TCR beta diversity to naive T cell percentage. Calculation of diversity from one million T cells yielded estimates considered to be underestimates.

Donors gave 8.5 to 10 milliliters of peripheral blood apiece. This clonotype was observed once. Antigen specificity is unknown. A second PCR of roughly 7 to 11 cycles used a sample-barcoded 5' primer and a J-beta primer mix. Using its own MiXCR run on the 5' RACE reads, TCRdb lists one record per CDR3 protein. The sample has about 1.1 million distinct CDR3 sequences; 30% to 40% are singletons. The receptor's source is a man aged 18 to 30 in good health. The sequencing input was blood.

CDR3 sequence: CSLRFGTGGTGELFF. CDR3 sequence (DNA): TGCAGCCTTAGATTTGGGACAGGGGGCACCGGGGAGCTGTTTTTT. The chain employs TRBV29-1 and TRBJ2-2; 11 bases are a match to TRBD1. From germline, CDR1 is SQVTM and CDR2 ANQGSEA. The CDR3 contains 15 residues. The V and J ends lost 8 bases and 4 bases, in that order; junction bases with no gene match: 9.